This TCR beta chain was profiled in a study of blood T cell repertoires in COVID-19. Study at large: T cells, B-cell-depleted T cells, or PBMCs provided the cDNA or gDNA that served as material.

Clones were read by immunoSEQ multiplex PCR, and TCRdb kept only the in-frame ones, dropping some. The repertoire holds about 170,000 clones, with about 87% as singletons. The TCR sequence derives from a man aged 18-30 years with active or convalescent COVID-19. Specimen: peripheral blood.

CDR3 nucleotides: TGTGCCAGTAGTATATTGGACTATCGAACCACAGATACGCAGTATTTT. Translation gives CASSILDYRTTDTQYF. The rearrangement joins TRBV19 to TRBJ2-3; D might be TRBD2 (6 bases). The V gene lost 2 bases and the J gene lost 2 bases, with 14 bases spanning the gap. The CDR3 length is 16 residues. In germline, CDR1 is LNHDA, CDR2 SQIVND (reference sequence).